The 18 T cell receptor beta chains below come from one sample, sequenced in a study of blood T cell repertoires in COVID-19. Profiled with immunoSEQ multiplex PCR; TCRdb holds only in-frame clones, not every one. Of 200,000 to 250,000 clones listed, roughly 84% are singletons. The sequenced material came from peripheral blood. These receptors were obtained from an older woman who had recovered from COVID-19.

The CDR3, as DNA: TGTGCCAGCAGTGTGGGGGGCGAGCAGTACTTC. This encodes CASSVGGEQYF. V and J are TRBV2 and TRBJ2-7; weak D call: TRBD2 (6 bases). Germline CDR1 reads SNHLY; CDR2 reads FYNNEI. Trimming pared 4 bases from V and 6 bases from J, leaving 7 bases between. The CDR3 extends over 11 amino acids.

This clone showed up just a few times. V usage is TRBV2 and J usage is TRBJ1-5; 8 nucleotides agree with TRBD1. Germline V CDR1 and CDR2: SNHLY, FYNNEI. V dropped 4 bases and J dropped 7; count of bases not matched to a gene: 9. The CDR3 extends over 15 amino acids. The CDR3 reads CASSAERDRRQPQHF. CDR3 DNA: TGTGCCAGCAGTGCCGAAAGGGACAGGAGACAGCCCCAGCATTTT.

This rearrangement joins TRBV18 to TRBJ2-7, with TRBD1 matching over 9 bases. V trimming: 5 bases; J trimming: 3 bases; junction bases outside the gene matches: 2. Per germline, CDR1 KGHSH and CDR2 LQKENI. The CDR3 is 13 residues long. The DNA of the CDR3 is TGTGCCAGCTCAAAGACAGGGGGCTACGAGCAGTACTTC. It specifies CASSKTGGYEQYF.

The chain links TRBV4-2 to TRBJ1-2; 9 bases are shared with TRBD1. Trimming cost V 3 bases and J 5 bases; bases outside gene matches: 7. Germline CDR1 and CDR2: LGHNA and YNFKEQ. CDR3 length equals 15 residues. The CDR3 protein is CASSQEQGARYGYTF. Here the CDR3 DNA reads TGTGCCAGCAGCCAGGAACAGGGGGCGCGGTATGGCTACACCTTC.

V gene TRBV30 combines with J gene TRBJ2-5; 8 bases are shared with TRBD1. After removal of 5 bases from V and 1 base from J, the junction contained 3 bases not matched to a gene. Germline CDR1 GTSNPN, CDR2 SVGIG (reference sequence). CDR3 length: 13 amino acids. The CDR3 region has the DNA TGTGCCTGGTCACAGGGGGTCCAAGAGACCCAGTACTTC. Its protein product is CAWSQGVQETQYF.

The chain uses TRBV2 and TRBJ2-2; possibly TRBD1 for D (6 bases). Germline loops: CDR1 SNHLY, CDR2 FYNNEI. The CDR3 is made up of 15 amino acids. Trimming shortened V by 1 base and J by 0 bases, and 6 bases separated the two germline ends. The chain's CDR3 is CASSEGQANTGELFF. The CDR3 DNA is TGTGCCAGCAGTGAAGGACAGGCGAACACCGGGGAGCTGTTTTTT. Variable domain in full (rest from reference TRBV2 and TRBJ2-2): EPEVTQTPSHQVTQMGQEVILRCVPISNHLYFYWYRQILGQKVEFLVSFYNNEISEKSEIFDDQFSVERPDGSNFTLKIRSTKLEDSAMYFCASSEGQANTGELFFGEGSRLTVL.

The chain recombines TRBV7-2 with TRBJ2-5, with 7 bases aligning to TRBD2. The trim removed 0 bases at V and 1 base at J, leaving 2 bases unmatched. The germline gives CDR1 SGHTA, CDR2 FQGNSA. The CDR3 spans 15 residues. This chain's CDR3 is CASSLAGGGQETQYF. The CDR3 coding sequence is TGTGCCAGCAGCTTAGCGGGGGGGGGCCAAGAGACCCAGTACTTC.

The chain joins TRBV11-2 to TRBJ2-4; D may be TRBD1 (6 bases). This CDR3 has 14 residues. Trimming shortened V by 5 bases and J by 8 bases, and 16 bases separated the two germline ends. The V gene's germline CDR1 is SGHAT and CDR2 FQNNGV. CDR3 coding DNA: TGTGCCAGCAGCCCCCTGAGGGGGAGAGACATTCAGTACTTC. It encodes CASSPLRGRDIQYF.

This clone has just a few counts. The rearrangement uses TRBV2 and TRBJ2-7, with D perhaps TRBD1 (5 bases). This CDR3 spans 11 amino acids. V lost 7 bases, J lost 3 bases, and 7 bases lay in between. Germline CDR1 and CDR2: SNHLY and FYNNEI. The CDR3 sequence: CASKDSYEQYF. As DNA, the CDR3 is TGTGCCAGCAAAGACAGCTACGAGCAGTACTTC.

The chain combines TRBV24-1 with TRBJ2-7, with D perhaps TRBD2 (6 bases). Trimming took 7 bases from V and 3 from J, leaving 6 bases between them. This CDR3 spans 11 amino acids. Germline CDR1 is KGHDR and CDR2 is SFDVKD. CDR3 amino acids: CATRGGYEQYF. The CDR3, as DNA: TGTGCCACCAGGGGGGGCTACGAGCAGTACTTC.

This clone has ten or more counts. The CDR3 DNA follows: TGTGCCAGCAGGCTAAACAATTCACCCCTCCACTTT. It specifies CASRLNNSPLHF. The V and J genes are TRBV2 and TRBJ1-6; unclear D gene. The CDR3 sequence is 12 residues long. Trimming cost V 6 bases and J 7 bases, with 7 bases left between them. Germline CDR1 is SNHLY and CDR2 is FYNNEI.

The chain carries TRBV6-6 and TRBJ2-7; 10 nucleotides match TRBD1. V lost 4 bases and J lost 3; bases outside the gene matches: 3. The germline V gene has CDR1 MNHNY and CDR2 SVGAGI (reference sequence). The CDR3 runs to 14 residues. The CDR3 DNA follows: TGTGCCAGCAGTTCCCGGGACAGGGGCTACGAGCAGTACTTC. Amino acid sequence: CASSSRDRGYEQYF.

This chain connects TRBV5-5 to TRBJ2-3, with 7 bases that match TRBD1. Germline V lookup: CDR1 SGHKS, CDR2 YYEKEE (reference sequence). The CDR3 contains 18 residues. V lost 0 bases and J lost 1; bases outside the gene matches: 11. The CDR3 bases are TGTGCCAGCAGCTTGGCCCCCCGCCGACAGGGCCGCACAGATACGCAGTATTTT. Translation gives CASSLAPRRQGRTDTQYF.

The genes are TRBV2 and TRBJ2-7, with 12 bases lining up with TRBD2. Trimming took 5 bases from V and 7 from J; bases not matched to a gene: 12. Per the germline V gene, CDR1 is SNHLY and CDR2 is FYNNEI. The CDR3 runs 16 residues. This chain's CDR3 is CASSYRPLAGGEEQYF. The CDR3, as DNA: TGTGCCAGCAGTTACCGACCACTAGCGGGGGGAGAAGAGCAGTACTTC.

V is TRBV6-5 and J is TRBJ1-6, with 7 bases identical to TRBD1. Per germline, CDR1 MNHEY and CDR2 SVGAGI. The ends lost 8 bases at V and 10 bases at J; junction bases unmatched: 11. The CDR3 covers 14 residues. CDR3 protein: CASATGPRQSPLHF. CDR3 DNA: TGTGCCAGCGCGACAGGGCCCCGGCAGTCACCCCTCCACTTT.

This clone was detected only a few times. The rearrangement uses TRBV5-4 and TRBJ1-2; D gene unclear. The germline V and J ends were trimmed by 4 bases and 7 bases, with 17 bases remaining between them. The CDR3 has 14 amino acids. CDR1 SGHNT and CDR2 YYREEE come from the germline V gene (reference sequence). The CDR3 spells CASSPGGGRSGYTF. The CDR3 DNA is TGTGCCAGCAGCCCAGGAGGAGGGAGGAGTGGCTACACCTTC.

The chain recombines TRBV5-3 with TRBJ1-2, with D possibly TRBD1 on 5 matching bases. TRBV5-3 is flagged as an ORF with uncertain function. The CDR3 has 17 residues. Trimming removed 4 bases from V and 2 bases from J, with 21 bases in between. The CDR3: CARSLPRKGLYNYGYTF. CDR3 sequence (DNA): TGTGCCAGAAGCCTCCCACGGAAGGGGCTATACAACTATGGCTACACCTTC.

The genes are TRBV30 and TRBJ2-1; 9 positions agree with TRBD2. Germline V gives CDR1 GTSNPN, CDR2 SVGIG (reference sequence). This CDR3 spans 15 amino acids. V shed 2 bases and J 6 bases; nucleotides not matched to a gene: 8. The CDR3 bases are TGTGCCTGGAGTCTGGCGGGGGGGCTCGGCAATGAGCAGTTCTTC. Protein sequence: CAWSLAGGLGNEQFF.